The source of this T cell receptor beta chain is a study of siplizumab effects on memory and regulatory T cells. Study-wide points: Confirmatory evidence of suppressive function in proliferating siplizumab-culture Tregs was not obtained. Treg origin accounted for an average of around 67% of mappable alloreactive CD4+ clones with siplizumab and about 27% in controls.

A remark on this clone: Antigen specificity is unknown.

The method was immunoSEQ multiplex PCR; TCRdb's version includes in-frame clones alone and lacks a portion of them. The repertoire holds about 40,000 clones, around 89% seen once, with 0.25% in the top ten. The receptor comes from a human donor in good health. Specimen: naive CD4+ T cells sorted from blood.

The DNA for the CDR3 is TGTGCCAGTAGTAATGGGGGACCAAGCTCCTACAATGAGCAGTTCTTC. The encoded protein is CASSNGGPSSYNEQFF. The chain has TRBV19 and TRBJ2-1; the D call may be TRBD1 or TRBD2 (5 bases each). Germline loops: CDR1 LNHDA, CDR2 SQIVND (reference sequence). V lost 4 bases to trimming and J lost 0 bases, with 13 bases between them. The CDR3 sequence is 16 residues long. Complete variable domain (other parts from reference TRBV19 and TRBJ2-1): DGGITQSPKYLFRKEGQNVTLSCEQNLNHDAMYWYRQDPGQGLRLIYYSQIVNDFQKGDIAEGYSVSREKKESFPLTVTSAQKNPTAFYLCASSNGGPSSYNEQFFGPGTRLTVL.